This T cell receptor (beta chain) was obtained from a study of lymphopenia after photon versus proton radiotherapy. The protocol was immunoSEQ multiplex PCR, while the TCRdb copy is restricted to in-frame clones and leaves out a portion. The data contain more than 70,000 clones, about four fifths of them seen just once; the ten biggest clones take up under 1.5%. The germline gives CDR1 LNHDA, CDR2 SQIVND (reference sequence). The CDR3 sequence is 15 residues long. The trim removed 8 bases at V and 9 bases at J, leaving 12 bases unmatched. The chain combines TRBV19 with TRBJ1-6; 8 bases map to TRBD1. The sequence was collected from a man aged 55-75 years with pancreatic cancer. This material consisted of peripheral blood, taken from a patient treated with proton-based radiotherapy. CDR3 residues: CASRALDRGISPLHF. CDR3 DNA: TGTGCCAGTCGCGCACTAGACAGGGGAATTTCACCCCTCCACTTT. The full variable domain, in which reference TRBV19 and TRBJ1-6 provide the parts outside the CDR3, is DGGITQSPKYLFRKEGQNVTLSCEQNLNHDAMYWYRQDPGQGLRLIYYSQIVNDFQKGDIAEGYSVSREKKESFPLTVTSAQKNPTAFYLCASRALDRGISPLHFGNGTRLTVT.